This TCR beta chain was observed in a study of blood T cell repertoires in COVID-19. Study context: Samples came from the United States, Italy and Spain, spanning acute and convalescent COVID-19. T cells, B-cell-depleted T cells, or PBMCs supplied cDNA or gDNA.

This CDR3 region has 15 residues. Source study methods: Estimates of nucleated cell counts were drawn from the amplification of reference gene primers. Using immunoSEQ multiplex PCR, the repertoire was profiled, and TCRdb retains in-frame clones only, with some absent. The D gene and trimming were derived from the DNA, and the V and J assignments and clone size from that table. The sample comprises around 230,000 clones, 75% to 90% of which are singletons, and around 11% rests with the top ten. The origin of this receptor is a woman aged 60-75 years with active or convalescent COVID-19. The sequencing input was peripheral blood. V usage is TRBV21-1 and J usage is TRBJ2-1; the D call TRBD2 from the table was never checked on the DNA. TRBV21-1 counts as a pseudogene. The CDR3 DNA reads TGTGCCAGCCTGTCGAGACGGGGGGGTTACAATGAGCAGTTCTTC. Translated, it gives CASLSRRGGYNEQFF.